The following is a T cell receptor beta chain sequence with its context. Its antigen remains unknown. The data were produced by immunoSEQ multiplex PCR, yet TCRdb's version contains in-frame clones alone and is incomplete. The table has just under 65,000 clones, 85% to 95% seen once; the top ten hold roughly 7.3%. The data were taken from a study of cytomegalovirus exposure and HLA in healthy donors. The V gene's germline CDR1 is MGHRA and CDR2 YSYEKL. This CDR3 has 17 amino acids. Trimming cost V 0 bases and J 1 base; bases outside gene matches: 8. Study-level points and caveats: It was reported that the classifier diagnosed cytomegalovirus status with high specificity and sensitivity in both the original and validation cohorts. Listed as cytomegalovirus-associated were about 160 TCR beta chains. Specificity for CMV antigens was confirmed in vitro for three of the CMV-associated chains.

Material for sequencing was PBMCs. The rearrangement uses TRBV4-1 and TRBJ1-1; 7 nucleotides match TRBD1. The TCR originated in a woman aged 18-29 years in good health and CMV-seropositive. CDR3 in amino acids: CASSQDPGQRSNTEAFF. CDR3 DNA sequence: TGCGCCAGCAGCCAAGATCCGGGACAGAGATCGAACACTGAAGCTTTCTTT.